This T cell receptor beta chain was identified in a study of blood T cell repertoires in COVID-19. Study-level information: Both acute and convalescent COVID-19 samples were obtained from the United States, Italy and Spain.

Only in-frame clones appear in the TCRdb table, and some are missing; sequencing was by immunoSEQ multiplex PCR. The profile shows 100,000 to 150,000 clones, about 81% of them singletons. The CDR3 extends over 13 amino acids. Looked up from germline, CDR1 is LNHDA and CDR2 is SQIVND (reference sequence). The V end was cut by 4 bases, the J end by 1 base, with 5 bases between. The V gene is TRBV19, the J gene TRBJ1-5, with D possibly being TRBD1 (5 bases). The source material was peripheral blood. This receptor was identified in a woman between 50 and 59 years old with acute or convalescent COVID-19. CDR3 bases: TGTGCCAGTAGTAGACAGAGCAATCAGCCCCAGCATTTT. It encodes CASSRQSNQPQHF.